The 23 T cell receptor beta chains in this list originate from one sample, sequenced in a study of blood T cells in healthy people across ages. A second roughly 6 to 12 cycle PCR used barcoded and J-beta primers. Each CDR3 protein gets one entry after TCRdb re-called the 5' RACE reads with MiXCR. Found here are about a million distinct CDR3 sequences, roughly 43% of them singletons; the top ten hold roughly 13%. The sequenced material came from blood. These receptors were taken from a man aged 25 to 45 in good health.

This clonotype appeared a single time. The chain combines TRBV6-1 with TRBJ2-1, with D perhaps TRBD2 (5 bases). The DNA end favors TRBJ2-7, so the J call may be wrong. The CDR3 covers 15 residues. The germline V gene has CDR1 MNHNS and CDR2 SASEGT. DNA for the CDR3: TGTGCCAGCAGATCAACGGGGTCTTCCTACAATGAGCAGTACTTC. It specifies CASRSTGSSYNEQYF.

In its sample, this clonotype was seen a few times. The V call is TRBV9, the J call TRBJ2-3; 9 positions match TRBD2. Germline CDR1 is SGDLS and CDR2 is YYNGEE. V lost 6 bases, J lost 1 base, and 6 bases stayed unmatched. The CDR3 consists of 15 residues. The CDR3 region is CASTSGLAGTDTQYF. The CDR3 bases are TGTGCCAGCACCTCGGGACTAGCCGGCACAGATACGCAGTATTTT. The full variable domain, its missing parts supplied by reference TRBV9 and TRBJ2-3, is DSGVTQTPKHLITATGQRVTLRCSPRSGDLSVYWYQQSLDQGLQFLIQYYNGEERAKGNILERFSAQQFPDLHSELNLSSLELGDSALYFCASTSGLAGTDTQYFGPGTRLTVL.

V usage is TRBV7-9 and J usage is TRBJ2-7; 7 positions match TRBD1. The V segment lost 4 bases and the J segment 3 bases; nucleotides outside the gene matches: 12. The V gene's germline CDR1 is SEHNR and CDR2 FQNEAQ (reference sequence). This CDR3 is built from 16 residues. CDR3 sequence reads: CASSYPSKTGIYEQYF. CDR3 sequence (DNA): TGTGCCAGCAGCTACCCTAGTAAGACAGGGATCTACGAGCAGTACTTC.

The chain employs TRBV4-3 and TRBJ2-6; D remains unclear. Deletions cut 4 bases from V and 1 base from J, with 17 bases between. The CDR3 runs 18 residues. Germline CDR1 is LGHNA and CDR2 is YSLEER. CDR3 nucleotides: TGCGCCAGCAGCCTAAACCAGGCCTGGGGTTCTGGGGCCAACGTCCTGACTTTC. This codes for CASSLNQAWGSGANVLTF.

The V call is TRBV18, the J call TRBJ2-5; D perhaps matches TRBD2 (6 bases). This CDR3 is 15 amino acids long. V dropped 8 bases and J dropped 2 bases, with 18 bases sitting between them. In germline, CDR1 is KGHSH, CDR2 LQKENI. Written as DNA, the CDR3 is TGTGCCAGCACCCCGGCACTAGCTCTTCAAGAGACCCAGTACTTC. Its protein product is CASTPALALQETQYF. Filled out from reference TRBV18 and TRBJ2-5, the complete variable domain reads NAGVMQNPRHLVRRRGQEARLRCSPMKGHSHVYWYRQLPEEGLKFMVYLQKENIIDESGMPKERFSAEFPKEGPSILRIQQVVRGDSAAYFCASTPALALQETQYFGPGTRLLVL.

The chain combines TRBV5-1 with TRBJ2-1; D may be TRBD1 or TRBD2 (5 bases each). CDR3 length: 15 residues. Germline V gene lookup returns CDR1 SGHRS and CDR2 YFSETQ. Trimming stripped 2 bases from V and 8 bases from J, with 17 bases between. The CDR3 DNA is TGCGCCAGCAGCTTCGGGGACGGGGTAGGAGATGAGCAGTTCTTC. Translating it yields CASSFGDGVGDEQFF.

This chain uses TRBV4-1 with TRBJ2-2; D is ambiguous. The germline gives CDR1 MGHRA, CDR2 YSYEKL. Trimming took 3 bases from V and 3 from J, leaving 11 bases between them. The CDR3 covers 15 residues. Written as DNA, the CDR3 is TGCGCCAGCAGCCATCCTTCAATAGACACCGGGGAGCTGTTTTTT. Translated, it gives CASSHPSIDTGELFF.

This clonotype was seen only a few times. The chain employs TRBV3-1 and TRBJ2-7; possible D gene TRBD2, 5 bases. This CDR3 has 15 amino acids. Germline V lookup: CDR1 LGHDT, CDR2 YNNKEL (reference sequence). V was trimmed by 5 bases and J by 7 bases, leaving 21 bases between them. CDR3 bases: TGTGCCAGCAGCTCAACCGGGATCTACCGGAGGGAGCAGTACTTC. It is translated as CASSSTGIYRREQYF.

The rearrangement links TRBV4-3 to TRBJ2-2, with D possibly TRBD1 on 6 matching bases. The CDR3 length is 15 residues. Germline V lookup: CDR1 LGHNA, CDR2 YSLEER. V lost 1 base and J 6 bases, leaving 12 bases between the germline ends. For the CDR3, the DNA is TGCGCCAGCAGCCAAGCTATTCGACAGGCCGGGGAGCTGTTTTTT. This sequence encodes CASSQAIRQAGELFF.

This clonotype was seen only a few times. V gene TRBV7-9 combines with J gene TRBJ2-3; 7 bases line up with TRBD1. CDR3 length: 17 amino acids. Looked up from germline, CDR1 is SEHNR and CDR2 is FQNEAQ (reference sequence). V dropped 5 bases and J dropped 0; count of bases not matched to a gene: 11. The CDR3 DNA is TGTGCCAGCAGCCCTTTACAGGGGACCTTCAGCACAGATACGCAGTATTTT. Protein sequence: CASSPLQGTFSTDTQYF.

J is TRBJ2-3 and V is TRBV12-3 or TRBV12-4; D call uncertain. The ends were cut back, 1 base at V and 2 bases at J, with 13 bases in the middle. This CDR3 comprises 16 residues. The CDR3 loop is CASSLERRAITDTQYF. The CDR3, as DNA: TGTGCCAGCAGTTTAGAAAGGAGAGCGATCACAGATACGCAGTATTTT.

The J gene is TRBJ1-1, the V gene TRBV3-1; D is undetermined. The V and J ends lost 0 bases and 6 bases respectively, with 20 bases between them. Germline CDR1 reads LGHDT; CDR2 reads YNNKEL (reference sequence). This CDR3 is 17 amino acids long. CDR3 bases: TGTGCCAGCAGCCAAGATATCAGTGCCACCTCTGGAGCTGAAGCTTTCTTT. Its translation is CASSQDISATSGAEAFF.

The chain couples TRBV18 to TRBJ2-1; D possibly corresponds to TRBD2 (6 bases). The CDR3 loop spans 14 amino acids. V was pared by 6 bases and J by 7 bases, with 16 bases between. Germline V gene data show CDR1 as KGHSH and CDR2 as LQKENI. The CDR3 protein is CASSAQGGSNEQFF. The CDR3 nucleotides read TGTGCCAGCTCGGCGCAGGGAGGTAGTAATGAGCAGTTCTTC.

The chain carries TRBV6-5 and TRBJ2-4, with D unresolved. The end of the DNA aligns better with TRBJ2-5, so the J call may be wrong. Per germline, CDR1 MNHEY and CDR2 SVGAGI. This CDR3 contains 13 residues. The CDR3 coding sequence is TGTGCCAGCAGCCCCCCTGCTGCAGAGACCCAGTACTTC. This translates into CASSPPAAETQYF.

This clonotype was seen once. The chain joins TRBV11-2 to TRBJ1-4, with TRBD1 matching over 9 bases. The germline V gene has CDR1 SGHAT and CDR2 FQNNGV. This CDR3 has 14 amino acids. Germline trimming cut 5 bases from V and 12 bases from J; bases unmatched to any gene: 10. This CDR3 is CASSMGTGKEELFF. In DNA form, the CDR3 reads TGTGCCAGCAGCATGGGGACAGGGAAGGAAGAACTGTTTTTT.

This clonotype occurred a few times. V gene TRBV7-2 combines with J gene TRBJ2-5, with D unclear. CDR1 SGHTA and CDR2 FQGNSA come from the germline V gene. V was clipped by 4 bases and J by 2 bases, with 11 bases between them. This CDR3 is 14 amino acids long. The DNA for the CDR3 is TGTGCCAGCAGCTCCCCCCGGCTACAAGAGACCCAGTACTTC. As protein: CASSSPRLQETQYF.

V and J are TRBV7-9 and TRBJ2-1, with D perhaps TRBD1 (5 bases). Germline lookup yields CDR1 SEHNR and CDR2 FQNEAQ (reference sequence). The CDR3 sequence is 16 residues long. V gave up 4 bases and J gave up 4 bases, with 17 bases separating them. The CDR3 DNA sequence: TGTGCCAGCAGCTCAGCCTTCCTTCAGGGATACAATGAGCAGTTCTTC. Translated, it gives CASSSAFLQGYNEQFF.

There are a few counts of this clonotype. The gene calls are TRBV7-8 and TRBJ2-5; 8 bases map to TRBD2. The better agreement between TRBJ2-7 and the DNA end casts doubt on the J call. The CDR3 loop spans 16 amino acids. The V gene's germline CDR1 is SGHVS and CDR2 FQNEAQ. CDR3 DNA sequence: TGTGCCAGCAGCCTCGGAAGTACCGGGGGGGCCTACGAGCAGTACTTC. It encodes CASSLGSTGGAYEQYF.

This clonotype showed up just once. The chain recombines TRBV5-1 with TRBJ1-1, with a possible D match to TRBD1 (5 bases). The CDR3 consists of 15 residues. Trimming cost V 0 bases and J 12 bases, with 21 bases left between them. Germline assignment: CDR1 SGHRS and CDR2 YFSETQ. For the CDR3, the DNA is TGCGCCAGCAGCTTGGAGGGCAGGACGGACACTAAAACTTTCTTT. Translating gives CASSLEGRTDTKTFF. Full variable domain (remainder filled in from reference TRBV5-1 and TRBJ1-1): KAGVTQTPRYLIKTRGQQVTLSCSPISGHRSVSWYQQTPGQGLQFLFEYFSETQRNKGNFPGRFSGRQFSNSRSEMNVSTLELGDSALYLCASSLEGRTDTKTFFGQGTRLTVV.

This clonotype was observed a handful of times. This rearrangement joins TRBV7-2 to TRBJ2-3; no definite D call. Germline loops: CDR1 SGHTA, CDR2 FQGNSA. Trimming pared 3 bases from V and 2 bases from J, leaving 9 bases between. The CDR3 spans 14 residues. For the CDR3, the DNA is TGTGCCAGCAGCTTTAGGCTCCACACAGATACGCAGTATTTT. Translating it yields CASSFRLHTDTQYF. Based on the CDR3 plus reference TRBV7-2 and TRBJ2-3, the full variable domain is GAGVSQSPSNKVTEKGKDVELRCDPISGHTALYWYRQSLGQGLEFLIYFQGNSAPDKSGLPSDRFSAERTGGSVSTLTIQRTQQEDSAVYLCASSFRLHTDTQYFGPGTRLTVL.

In its sample, this clonotype was seen a few times. The CDR3 nucleotides read TGTGCCACCAGTGATTTATCGGCTAGCGGGGGGACGTCCTACAATGAGCAGTACTTC. Amino acids: CATSDLSASGGTSYNEQYF. The genes are TRBV24-1 and TRBJ2-1; 11 nucleotides match TRBD2. TRBJ2-7 matches the DNA end more closely, so the J call is doubtful. The CDR3 has 19 residues. Germline CDR1 is KGHDR and CDR2 is SFDVKD.

About this clonotype itself: One end of the junction varies from germline; a read error may be responsible. The chain carries TRBV5-6 and TRBJ2-7; no clear D. CDR1 SGHDT and CDR2 YYEEEE come from the germline V gene. The CDR3 extends over 15 amino acids. Here the CDR3 reads CASGLRRIWSYEQYF. In nucleotides, the CDR3 is TGTGCCAGCGGCTTGAGGCGGATATGGTCCTACGAGCAGTACTTC.

In regard to this clonotype: At one boundary the junction diverges from the germline segment, which might be a read error. V gene TRBV25-1 combines with J gene TRBJ2-1, with no clear D. CDR1 is MGHDK and CDR2 is SYGVNS in the germline V gene. The CDR3 covers 11 residues. CDR3 in amino acids: CVSSEYGEQFF. Here the CDR3 DNA reads TGTGTCAGCAGTGAATATGGTGAGCAGTTCTTC. The variable domain in full, with the rest retrieved from reference TRBV25-1 and TRBJ2-1, is EADIYQTPRYLVIGTGKKITLECSQTMGHDKMYWYQQDPGMELHLIHYSYGVNSTEKGDLSSESTVSRIRTEHFPLTLESARPSHTSQYLCVSSEYGEQFFGPGTRLTVL.